This T cell receptor beta chain is drawn from a study of T cell responses to AZD1222 COVID-19 vaccine. Study context: Second-dose recipients at about 4 or about 12 weeks were treated as one pooled group.

About this clone itself: Its antigen is currently unknown.

Repertoires were generated with immunoSEQ multiplex PCR, while TCRdb's copy carries only in-frame clones and drops some. The table has around 130,000 clones, roughly 84% seen once; the top ten hold approximately 12%. Notes on the study in general: Repertoire sampling was restricted to post-peak T cell response timepoints. A rise in Spike-specific TCR breadth and depth followed two AZD1222 doses. Mostly white British, mostly female donors; authors suggested clonal diversity may be underestimated.

The material sequenced was peripheral blood, taken on day 0 of AZD1222 vaccination. The sequence came from an adult in good health.

The CDR3 here is CASSLGQGTDTQYF. CDR3 sequence (DNA): TGTGCCAGCAGCTTAGGACAGGGCACAGATACGCAGTATTTT. The chain has TRBV7-9 and TRBJ2-3, with D possibly TRBD1 on 6 matching bases. CDR3 length equals 14 residues. Deletions cut 1 base from V and 1 base from J, with 6 bases between. CDR1 is SEHNR, CDR2 FQNEAQ, per germline (reference sequence).